This TCR beta chain was recorded in a study of neoadjuvant anti-PD-1 for oral cavity cancer. The CDR3 consists of 18 residues. Germline CDR1 SGHVS, CDR2 FQNEAQ. With 5 bases removed from V and 1 base from J, the gap between germline ends came to 21 bases. Assay: immunoSEQ multiplex PCR; the TCRdb copy retains only in-frame clones and omits some. Of roughly 40,000 clones listed, 65% to 85% are singletons. Time point meaning: after neoadjuvant nivolumab, at surgical resection. PBMCs were not maintained or expanded in culture before analysis. The rearrangement uses TRBV7-8 and TRBJ1-3, with D unclear. This receptor was taken from a person aged 40 to 85 with oral cavity squamous cell carcinoma. The sequencing used PBMCs, collected after nivolumab (anti-PD-1) treatment. The CDR3 here is CASSPHLPTGYSGNTIYF. CDR3 coding DNA: TGTGCCAGCAGCCCCCACCTTCCCACCGGATATTCTGGAAACACCATATATTTT.